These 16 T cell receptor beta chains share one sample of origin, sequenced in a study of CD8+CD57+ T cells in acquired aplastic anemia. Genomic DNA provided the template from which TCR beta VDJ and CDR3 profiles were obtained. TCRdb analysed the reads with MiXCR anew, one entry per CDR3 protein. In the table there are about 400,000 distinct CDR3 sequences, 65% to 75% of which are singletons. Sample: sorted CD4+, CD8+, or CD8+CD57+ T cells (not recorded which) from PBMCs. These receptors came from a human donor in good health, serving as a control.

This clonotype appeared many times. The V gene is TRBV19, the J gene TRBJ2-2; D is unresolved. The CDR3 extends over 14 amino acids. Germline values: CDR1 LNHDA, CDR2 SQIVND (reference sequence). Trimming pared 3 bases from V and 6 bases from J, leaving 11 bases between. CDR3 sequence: CASSIKVSAGELFF. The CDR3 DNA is TGTGCCAGTAGTATTAAGGTTTCCGCCGGGGAGCTGTTTTTT.

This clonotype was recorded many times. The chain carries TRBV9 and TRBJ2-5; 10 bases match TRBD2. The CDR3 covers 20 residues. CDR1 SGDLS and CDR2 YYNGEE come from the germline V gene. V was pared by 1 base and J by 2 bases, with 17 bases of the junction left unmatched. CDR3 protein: CASSVRPSGGAGGNQETQYF. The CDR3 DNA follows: TGTGCCAGCAGCGTACGACCCAGCGGGGGGGCAGGAGGAAATCAAGAGACCCAGTACTTC.

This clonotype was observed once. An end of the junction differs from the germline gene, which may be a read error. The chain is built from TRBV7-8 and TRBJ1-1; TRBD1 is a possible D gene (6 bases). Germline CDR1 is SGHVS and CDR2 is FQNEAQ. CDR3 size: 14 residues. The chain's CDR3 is CASSLGSAQGDGYF. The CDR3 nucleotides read TGTGCCAGCAGCTTAGGGTCGGCACAGGGTGATGGCTACTTT.

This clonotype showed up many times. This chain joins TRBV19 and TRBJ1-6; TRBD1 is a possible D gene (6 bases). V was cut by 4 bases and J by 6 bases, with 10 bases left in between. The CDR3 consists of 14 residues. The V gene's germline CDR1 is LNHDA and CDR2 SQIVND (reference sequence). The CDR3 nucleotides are TGTGCCAGTAGTAGAGGACAGACTAATTCACCCCTCCACTTT. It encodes CASSRGQTNSPLHF.

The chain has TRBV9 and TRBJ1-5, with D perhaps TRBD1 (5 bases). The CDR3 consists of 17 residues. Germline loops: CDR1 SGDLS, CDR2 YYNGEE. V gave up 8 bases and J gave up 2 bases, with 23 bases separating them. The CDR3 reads CASSTIQRGAGNQPQHF. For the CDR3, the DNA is TGTGCCAGTAGCACGATACAAAGGGGCGCGGGCAATCAGCCCCAGCATTTT.

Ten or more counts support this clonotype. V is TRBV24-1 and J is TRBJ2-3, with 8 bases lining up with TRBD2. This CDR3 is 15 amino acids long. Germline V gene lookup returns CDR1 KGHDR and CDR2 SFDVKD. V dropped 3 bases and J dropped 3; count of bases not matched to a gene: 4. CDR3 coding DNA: TGTGCCACCAGTGATCCGCGGGGGGAGACAGATACGCAGTATTTT. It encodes CATSDPRGETDTQYF.

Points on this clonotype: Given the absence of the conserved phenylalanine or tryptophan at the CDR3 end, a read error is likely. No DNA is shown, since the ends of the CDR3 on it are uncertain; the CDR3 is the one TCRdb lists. Here the CDR3 reads CASSGPGGGAGGI. The V gene is TRBV9, the J gene TRBJ1-1; the table's D call TRBD1 went unverified against the DNA. The CDR3 is 13 residues long, counting both termini. The germline V gene has CDR1 SGDLS and CDR2 YYNGEE.

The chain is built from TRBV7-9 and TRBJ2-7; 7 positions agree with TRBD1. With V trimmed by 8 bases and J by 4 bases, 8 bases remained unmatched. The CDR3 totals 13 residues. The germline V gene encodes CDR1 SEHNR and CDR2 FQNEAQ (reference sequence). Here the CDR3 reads CASLGTVVYEQYF. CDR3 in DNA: TGTGCCAGCTTGGGGACAGTGGTGTACGAGCAGTACTTC.

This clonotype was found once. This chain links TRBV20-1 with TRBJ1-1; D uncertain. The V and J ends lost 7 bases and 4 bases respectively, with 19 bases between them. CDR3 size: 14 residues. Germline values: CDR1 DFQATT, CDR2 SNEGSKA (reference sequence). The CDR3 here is CSVFVGLTGTEAFF. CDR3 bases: TGCAGTGTCTTCGTCGGCCTTACGGGCACTGAAGCTTTCTTT.

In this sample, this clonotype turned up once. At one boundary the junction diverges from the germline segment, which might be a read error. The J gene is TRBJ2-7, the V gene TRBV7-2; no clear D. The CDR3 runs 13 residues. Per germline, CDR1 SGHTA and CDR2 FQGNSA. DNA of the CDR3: TGTGCCAGCAGCTCCGACATGAGCTACGAGCAGCACTTC. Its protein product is CASSSDMSYEQHF.

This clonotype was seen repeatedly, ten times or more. DNA for the CDR3: TGCAGTGCTAGTCCCGACCAAGATACGCAGTATTTT. Amino acids: CSASPDQDTQYF. The V call is TRBV20-1, the J call TRBJ2-3, with D uncertain. The V gene's germline CDR1 is DFQATT and CDR2 SNEGSKA (reference sequence). This CDR3 contains 12 residues. V lost 3 bases to trimming and J lost 5 bases, with 9 bases between them.

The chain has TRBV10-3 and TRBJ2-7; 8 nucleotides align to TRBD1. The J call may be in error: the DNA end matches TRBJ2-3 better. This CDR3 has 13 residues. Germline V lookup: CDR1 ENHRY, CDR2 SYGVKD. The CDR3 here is CASGGTGTDEQYF. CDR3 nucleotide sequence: TGTGCCTCCGGTGGGACAGGCACAGATGAGCAGTATTTT.

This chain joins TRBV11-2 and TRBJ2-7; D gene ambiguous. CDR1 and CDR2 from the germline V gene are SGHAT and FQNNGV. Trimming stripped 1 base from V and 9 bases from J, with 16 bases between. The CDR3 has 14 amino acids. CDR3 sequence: CASSLVGQRLGQYF. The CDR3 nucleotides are TGTGCCAGCAGCTTAGTAGGTCAGAGACTCGGGCAGTACTTC.

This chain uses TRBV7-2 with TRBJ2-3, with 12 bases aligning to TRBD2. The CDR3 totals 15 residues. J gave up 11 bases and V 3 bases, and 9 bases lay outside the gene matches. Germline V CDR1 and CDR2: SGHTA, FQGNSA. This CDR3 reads CASSLTSGGYNEQYF. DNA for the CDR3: TGTGCCAGCAGCTTGACTAGCGGGGGATACAATGAGCAGTATTTT. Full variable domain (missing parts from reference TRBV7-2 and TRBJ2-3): GAGVSQSPSNKVTEKGKDVELRCDPISGHTALYWYRQSLGQGLEFLIYFQGNSAPDKSGLPSDRFSAERTGGSVSTLTIQRTQQEDSAVYLCASSLTSGGYNEQYFGPGTRLTVL.

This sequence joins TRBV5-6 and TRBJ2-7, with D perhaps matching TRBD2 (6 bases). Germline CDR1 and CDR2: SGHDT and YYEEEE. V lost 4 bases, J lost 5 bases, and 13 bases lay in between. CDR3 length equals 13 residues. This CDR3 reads CASSAEGRNEQYF. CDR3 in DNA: TGTGCCAGCAGCGCGGAGGGGAGGAACGAGCAGTACTTC.

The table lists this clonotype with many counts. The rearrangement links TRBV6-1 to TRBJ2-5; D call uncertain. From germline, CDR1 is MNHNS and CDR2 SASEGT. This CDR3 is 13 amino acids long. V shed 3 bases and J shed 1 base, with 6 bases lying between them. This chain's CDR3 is CASSDNFQETQYF. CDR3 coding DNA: TGTGCCAGCAGTGATAATTTCCAAGAGACCCAGTACTTC.